The T cell receptor beta chain described here comes from a study of blood T cell repertoires in COVID-19. Study overall: Donors in the United States, Italy and Spain gave samples during acute or convalescent COVID-19. The analysed material was cDNA or gDNA that came from T cells, B-cell-depleted T cells, or PBMCs.

Germline CDR1 and CDR2: SNHLY and FYNNEI. V lost 3 bases, J lost 3 bases, and 5 bases stayed unmatched. The CDR3 sequence is 16 residues long. Using immunoSEQ multiplex PCR, the repertoire was profiled, and TCRdb retains in-frame clones only, with some absent. The sample yields about 190,000 clones, around nine tenths seen once. The sequenced material came from peripheral blood. The source of this sequence is a man aged 35-49 years with active or convalescent COVID-19. The chain employs TRBV2 and TRBJ2-5, with 12 nucleotides matching TRBD2. The CDR3, as DNA: TGTGCCAGCAGTGACGGACTAGCGGGACTAAAAGAGACCCAGTACTTC. It codes for CASSDGLAGLKETQYF.